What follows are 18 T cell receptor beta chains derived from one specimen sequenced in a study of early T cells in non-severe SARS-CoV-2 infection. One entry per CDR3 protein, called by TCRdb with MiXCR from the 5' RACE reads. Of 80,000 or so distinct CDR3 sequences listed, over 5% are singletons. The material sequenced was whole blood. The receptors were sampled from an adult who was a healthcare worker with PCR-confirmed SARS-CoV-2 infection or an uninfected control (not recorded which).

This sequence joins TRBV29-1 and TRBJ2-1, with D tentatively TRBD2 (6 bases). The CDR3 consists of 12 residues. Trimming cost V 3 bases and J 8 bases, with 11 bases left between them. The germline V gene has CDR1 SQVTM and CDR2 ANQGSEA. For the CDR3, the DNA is TGCAGCGTTGATGGATTAGCGGATGAGCAGTTCTTC. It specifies CSVDGLADEQFF.

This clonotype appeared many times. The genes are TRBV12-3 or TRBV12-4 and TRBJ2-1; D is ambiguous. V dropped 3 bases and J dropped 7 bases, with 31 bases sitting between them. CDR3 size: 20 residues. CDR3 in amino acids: CASSFISSLDRATVMNEQFF. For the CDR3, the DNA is TGTGCCAGCAGTTTTATCAGCTCGTTGGATAGGGCTACTGTTATGAATGAGCAGTTCTTC.

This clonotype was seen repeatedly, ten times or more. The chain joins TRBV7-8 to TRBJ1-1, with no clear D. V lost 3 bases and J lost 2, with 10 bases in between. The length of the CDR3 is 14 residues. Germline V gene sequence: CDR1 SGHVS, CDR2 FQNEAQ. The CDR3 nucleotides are TGTGCCAGCAGCTTCAGCCCGAGAAACACTGAAGCTTTCTTT. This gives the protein CASSFSPRNTEAFF.

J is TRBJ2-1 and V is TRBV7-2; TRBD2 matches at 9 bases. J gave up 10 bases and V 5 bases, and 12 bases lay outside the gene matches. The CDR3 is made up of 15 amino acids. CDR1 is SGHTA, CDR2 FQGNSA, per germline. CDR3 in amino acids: CASSRAGAGGLEQFF. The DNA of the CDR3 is TGTGCCAGCAGCCGCGCAGGGGCGGGAGGGCTGGAGCAGTTCTTC.

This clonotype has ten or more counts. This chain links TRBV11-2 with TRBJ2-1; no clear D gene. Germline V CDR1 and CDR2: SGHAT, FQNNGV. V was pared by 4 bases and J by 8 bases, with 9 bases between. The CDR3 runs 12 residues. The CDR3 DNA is TGTGCCAGCAGCTCGGCGGCCTATGAGCAGTTCTTC. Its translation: CASSSAAYEQFF.

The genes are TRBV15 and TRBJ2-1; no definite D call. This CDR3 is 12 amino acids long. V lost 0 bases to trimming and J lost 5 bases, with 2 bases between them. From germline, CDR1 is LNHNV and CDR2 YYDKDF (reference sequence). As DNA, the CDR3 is TGTGCCACCAGCAGAGATAACAATGAGCAGTTCTTC. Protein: CATSRDNNEQFF.

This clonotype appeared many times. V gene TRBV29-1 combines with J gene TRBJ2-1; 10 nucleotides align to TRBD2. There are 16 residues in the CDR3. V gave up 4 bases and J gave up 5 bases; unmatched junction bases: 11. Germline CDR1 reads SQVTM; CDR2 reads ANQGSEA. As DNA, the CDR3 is TGCAGCGTTGTGGGGACCCTAGCGGGGGTTCACAATGAGCAGTTCTTC. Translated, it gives CSVVGTLAGVHNEQFF.

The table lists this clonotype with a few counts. This CDR3 reads CASSPLVSATRKAGANVLTF. CDR3 sequence (DNA): TGTGCCAGCTCACCACTCGTCTCCGCGACTCGAAAGGCTGGGGCCAACGTCCTGACTTTC. V and J are TRBV18 and TRBJ2-6; D gene unclear. CDR3 length: 20 amino acids. The germline CDR1 and CDR2 sequences are KGHSH and LQKENI. V dropped 1 base and J dropped 2 bases, with 21 bases sitting between them.

The CDR3 spells CASSPGTSGFQETQYF. The CDR3 DNA sequence: TGCGCCAGCAGCCCGGGGACTAGCGGGTTCCAAGAGACCCAGTACTTC. V gene TRBV5-1 combines with J gene TRBJ2-5, with 12 bases that match TRBD2. The CDR3 has 16 residues. With V trimmed by 4 bases and J by 1 base, 5 bases remained unmatched. Germline V lookup: CDR1 SGHRS, CDR2 YFSETQ.

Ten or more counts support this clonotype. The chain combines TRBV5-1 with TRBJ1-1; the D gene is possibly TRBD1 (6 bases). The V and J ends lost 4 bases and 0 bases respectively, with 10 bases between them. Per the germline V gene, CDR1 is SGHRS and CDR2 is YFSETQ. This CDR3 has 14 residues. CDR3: CASSGGQLNTEAFF. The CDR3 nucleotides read TGCGCCAGCAGCGGGGGACAATTGAACACTGAAGCTTTCTTT.

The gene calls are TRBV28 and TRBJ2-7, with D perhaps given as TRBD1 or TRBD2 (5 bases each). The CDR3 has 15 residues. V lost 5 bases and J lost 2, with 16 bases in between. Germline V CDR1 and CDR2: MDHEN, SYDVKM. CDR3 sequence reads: CASSPLRDRTYEQYF. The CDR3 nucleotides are TGTGCCAGCAGTCCACTAAGGGACCGAACCTACGAGCAGTACTTC.

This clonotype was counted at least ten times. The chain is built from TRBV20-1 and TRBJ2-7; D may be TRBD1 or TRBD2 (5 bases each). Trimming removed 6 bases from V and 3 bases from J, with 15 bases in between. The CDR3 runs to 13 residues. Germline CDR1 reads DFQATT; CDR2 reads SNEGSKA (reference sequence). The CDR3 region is CSAGHRGDYEQYF. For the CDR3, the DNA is TGCAGTGCCGGCCACCGAGGGGACTACGAGCAGTACTTC.

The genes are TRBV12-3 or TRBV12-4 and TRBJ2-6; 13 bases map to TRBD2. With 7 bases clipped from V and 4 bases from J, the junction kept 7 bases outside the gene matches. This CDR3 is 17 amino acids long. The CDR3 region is CASTLLAGGLGANVLTF. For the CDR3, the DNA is TGTGCCAGCACCCTACTAGCGGGAGGGCTCGGGGCCAACGTCCTGACTTTC.

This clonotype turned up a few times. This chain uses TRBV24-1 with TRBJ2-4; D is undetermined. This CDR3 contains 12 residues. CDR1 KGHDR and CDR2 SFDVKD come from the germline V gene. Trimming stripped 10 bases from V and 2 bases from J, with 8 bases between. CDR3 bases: TGTGCCACACATGGATCCAAAAACATTCAGTACTTC. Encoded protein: CATHGSKNIQYF.

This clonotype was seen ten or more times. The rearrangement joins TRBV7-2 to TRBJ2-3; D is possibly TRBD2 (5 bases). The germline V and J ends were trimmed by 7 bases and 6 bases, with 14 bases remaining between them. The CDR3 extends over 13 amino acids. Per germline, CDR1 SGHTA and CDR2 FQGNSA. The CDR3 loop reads CASNGGLADTQYF. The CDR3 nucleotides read TGTGCCAGCAACGGTGGACTTGCGGATACGCAGTATTTT.

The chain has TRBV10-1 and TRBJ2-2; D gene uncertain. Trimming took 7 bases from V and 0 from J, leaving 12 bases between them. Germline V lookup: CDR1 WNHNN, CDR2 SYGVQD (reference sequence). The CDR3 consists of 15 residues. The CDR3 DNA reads TGCGCCAGCAAGAGAGACGGATCGAACACCGGGGAGCTGTTTTTT. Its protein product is CASKRDGSNTGELFF.

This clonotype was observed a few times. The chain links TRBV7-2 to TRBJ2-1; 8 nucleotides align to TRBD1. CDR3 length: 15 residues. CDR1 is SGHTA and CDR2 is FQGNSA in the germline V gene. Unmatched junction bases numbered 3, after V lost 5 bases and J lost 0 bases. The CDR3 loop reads CASSQGAGSYNEQFF. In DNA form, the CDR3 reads TGTGCCAGCAGCCAGGGGGCAGGCTCCTACAATGAGCAGTTCTTC.

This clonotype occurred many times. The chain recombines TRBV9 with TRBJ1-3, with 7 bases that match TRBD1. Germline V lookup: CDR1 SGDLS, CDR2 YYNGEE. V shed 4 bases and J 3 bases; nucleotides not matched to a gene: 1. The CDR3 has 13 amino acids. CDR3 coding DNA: TGTGCCAGCAGCACAGGGGTTGGAAACACCATATATTTT. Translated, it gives CASSTGVGNTIYF.